Described below is a single T cell receptor (beta chain) sequence and its context. This sample was included in a study of shared clonotypes between healthy human individuals. Sequenced by immunoSEQ multiplex PCR; TCRdb stores in-frame clones only, minus some. This sample has approximately 600,000 clones, with 85% to 95% found just once. Terminally differentiated effector memory CD45RA+ cells were excluded from the naive CD8 cells, which were CD45RO-negative and positively selected for CCR7. The CDR3 has 14 residues. The V end was cut by 10 bases, the J end by 2 bases, with 18 bases between. Per the germline V gene, CDR1 is WSHSY and CDR2 is SAAADI.

This chain joins TRBV10-2 and TRBJ2-7, with D perhaps assigned TRBD1 or TRBD2 (5 bases each). Specimen: naive CD8+ T cells sorted from blood. This receptor was obtained from a woman between 25 and 40 years old in good health. The CDR3 DNA follows: TGCGCCACCCGGTGGGGACCGACTACCTACGAGCAGTACTTC. Translated: CATRWGPTTYEQYF.